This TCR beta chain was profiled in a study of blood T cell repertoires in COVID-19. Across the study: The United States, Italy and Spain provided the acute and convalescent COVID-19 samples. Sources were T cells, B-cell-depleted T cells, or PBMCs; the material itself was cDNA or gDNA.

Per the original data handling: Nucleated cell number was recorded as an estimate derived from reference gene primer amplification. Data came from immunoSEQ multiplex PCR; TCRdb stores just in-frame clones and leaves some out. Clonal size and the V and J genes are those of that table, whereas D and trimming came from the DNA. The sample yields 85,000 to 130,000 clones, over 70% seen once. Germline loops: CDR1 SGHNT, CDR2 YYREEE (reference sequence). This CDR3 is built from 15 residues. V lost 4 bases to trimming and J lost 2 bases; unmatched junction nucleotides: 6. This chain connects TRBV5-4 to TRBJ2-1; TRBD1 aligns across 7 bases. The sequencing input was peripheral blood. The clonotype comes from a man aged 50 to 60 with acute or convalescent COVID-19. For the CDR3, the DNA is TGTGCCAGCAGCCCCGACAGGGCGACCTACAATGAGCAGTTCTTC. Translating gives CASSPDRATYNEQFF.